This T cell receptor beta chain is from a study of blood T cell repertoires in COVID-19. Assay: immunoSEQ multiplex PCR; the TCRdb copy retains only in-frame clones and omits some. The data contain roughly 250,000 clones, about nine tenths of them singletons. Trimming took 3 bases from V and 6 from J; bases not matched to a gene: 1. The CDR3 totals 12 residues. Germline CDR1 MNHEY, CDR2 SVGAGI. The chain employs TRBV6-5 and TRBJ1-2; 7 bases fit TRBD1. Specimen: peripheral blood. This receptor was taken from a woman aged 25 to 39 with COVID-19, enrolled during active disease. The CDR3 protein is CASSYRGHGYTF. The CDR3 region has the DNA TGTGCCAGCAGTTATAGGGGGCATGGCTACACCTTC.